These 9 T cell receptor beta chains were all obtained from the same sample, sequenced in a study of cytomegalovirus exposure and HLA in healthy donors. PCR amplification relied on 60 Vbeta primers (plus 13 Jbeta primers). TCRdb's table, derived via immunoSEQ multiplex PCR, lists solely in-frame clones and lacks some. The sample features 150,000 to 250,000 clones, with approximately 0.74% in its top ten. Sequenced input: PBMCs. The receptors originated from a boy aged 5-17 years in good health and CMV-seronegative.

V gene TRBV2 combines with J gene TRBJ2-3, with 9 positions matching TRBD2. Germline trimming cut 6 bases from V and 4 bases from J; bases unmatched to any gene: 5. Germline values: CDR1 SNHLY, CDR2 FYNNEI. This CDR3 spans 14 amino acids. The DNA for the CDR3 is TGTGCCAGCAGCTCCGGGACTAGCCCAGATACGCAGTATTTT. As protein: CASSSGTSPDTQYF.

J is TRBJ1-1 and V is TRBV4-3; D unresolved. There are 14 residues in the CDR3. Trimming stripped 2 bases from V and 0 bases from J, with 7 bases between. The germline CDR1 and CDR2 sequences are LGHNA and YSLEER. The CDR3 DNA follows: TGCGCCAGCAGCCAATTTGACATGAACACTGAAGCTTTCTTT. Its protein is CASSQFDMNTEAFF.

In DNA form, the CDR3 reads TGTGCCAGCAACCCACAGAGCTCTGGGGCCAACGTCCTGACTTTC. Translating gives CASNPQSSGANVLTF. The V call is TRBV6-6, the J call TRBJ2-6; D gene unclear. Trimming removed 7 bases from V and 0 bases from J, with 10 bases in between. Germline V gene lookup returns CDR1 MNHNY and CDR2 SVGAGI (reference sequence). There are 15 residues in the CDR3.

The chain links TRBV10-1 to TRBJ1-4; D may be TRBD1 (5 bases). The V gene lost 5 bases and the J gene lost 8 bases, with 9 bases spanning the gap. The CDR3 has 12 residues. CDR1 is WNHNN, CDR2 SYGVQD, per germline (reference sequence). The DNA for the CDR3 is TGCGCCAGCAGTCCGACAGTCGAAAAACTGTTTTTT. It is translated as CASSPTVEKLFF.

The CDR3 sequence is CASSFSTSYEQYF. As DNA, the CDR3 is TGTGCCAGCAGCTTCAGTACCTCCTACGAGCAGTACTTC. The chain combines TRBV11-1 with TRBJ2-7; D is unclear. Germline CDR1 and CDR2: SGHAT and FQDESV (reference sequence). There are 13 residues in the CDR3. The V gene lost 3 bases and the J gene lost 0 bases, with 6 bases spanning the gap. Using reference TRBV11-1 and TRBJ2-7 for the parts outside the CDR3, the full variable domain is EAEVAQSPRYKITEKSQAVAFWCDPISGHATLYWYRQILGQGPELLVQFQDESVVDDSQLPKDRFSAERLKGVDSTLKIQPAELGDSAMYLCASSFSTSYEQYFGPGTRLTVT.

This chain links TRBV15 with TRBJ2-3; TRBD2 agrees at 8 bases. The CDR3 length is 16 residues. Germline values: CDR1 LNHNV, CDR2 YYDKDF (reference sequence). V gave up 5 bases and J gave up 5 bases; unmatched junction bases: 12. CDR3 DNA sequence: TGTGCCACCAGCGGAAGTAGCGGGGCGGGAGTAGATACGCAGTATTTT. Amino acid sequence: CATSGSSGAGVDTQYF.

The chain carries TRBV27 and TRBJ2-7; perhaps TRBD1 as D (6 bases). Trimming pared 3 bases from V and 4 bases from J, leaving 10 bases between. The CDR3 has 13 amino acids. Germline lookup yields CDR1 MNHEY and CDR2 SMNVEV (reference sequence). The CDR3 loop reads CASSFGTLYEQYF. The CDR3 DNA reads as TGTGCCAGCAGTTTCGGGACACTATACGAGCAGTACTTC.

The V and J genes are TRBV9 and TRBJ1-6, with TRBD1 matching over 7 bases. The CDR3 is made up of 15 amino acids. Germline V lookup: CDR1 SGDLS, CDR2 YYNGEE. The V segment lost 3 bases and the J segment 7 bases; nucleotides outside the gene matches: 7. In DNA, the CDR3 is TGTGCCAGCAGCGGAAAGACAGGGTGGAATTCACCCCTCCACTTT. It encodes CASSGKTGWNSPLHF.

The rearrangement joins TRBV10-2 to TRBJ2-1, with a possible D match to TRBD2 (5 bases). Looked up from germline, CDR1 is WSHSY and CDR2 is SAAADI. The CDR3 runs to 13 residues. V lost 3 bases to trimming and J lost 4 bases, with 7 bases between them. CDR3 sequence (DNA): TGCGCCAGCAGTGATGAGGGTTACAATGAGCAGTTCTTC. Translation gives CASSDEGYNEQFF.